This is a list of T cell receptor beta chains from one sample in a study of OX40 agonist ivuxolimab in advanced cancers. This table comes from immunoSEQ multiplex PCR, and its TCRdb copy is limited to in-frame clones, with some not included. The data contain fewer than 20,000 clones, approximately 85% of them seen just once; the ten biggest clones take up around 62%. Sequencing used CD4+ or CD8+ T cells sorted from blood, obtained in a trial of the OX40 agonist ivuxolimab. These receptors came from an adult with an advanced solid tumor such as melanoma, head and neck, liver or kidney cancer. The CDR3 runs from the conserved cysteine through the conserved F or W.

cdr3_aa,v_call,j_call
CASSEGEAGLYEQYF,TRBV6-1,TRBJ2-7
CASSITGYNEQFF,TRBV19,TRBJ2-1
CATSRGLGQSNYGYTF,TRBV15,TRBJ1-2
CASSNHLSGLNEQFF,TRBV28,TRBJ2-1
CASSWTSGETQYF,TRBV27,TRBJ2-5
CASSESFGSSYNEQFF,TRBV10-2,TRBJ2-1
CATSTPPENEQFF,TRBV15,TRBJ2-1
CSVNAGGNEQFF,TRBV29-1,TRBJ2-1
CASSLRRDTPTDTQYF,TRBV11-2,TRBJ2-3
CASRGGGLSYEQYF,TRBV2,TRBJ2-7
CASSLDQGAANLEAFF,TRBV5-1,TRBJ1-1
CASSGRPSTDTQYF,TRBV10-1,TRBJ2-3
CASDTGGRRAFF,TRBV30,TRBJ1-1
CASRSGQLFGNTIYF,TRBV6-1,TRBJ1-3
CASSSPERGAQETQYF,TRBV4-2,TRBJ2-5
CASSQAGGPGDEQFF,TRBV27,TRBJ2-1
CASSLKRVDEQFF,TRBV7-6,TRBJ2-1
CASRAGTGVGEQYF,TRBV27,TRBJ2-7
CASGSSDGSYEQYF,TRBV12-5,TRBJ2-7
CASRMLAGGPNEQFF,TRBV14,TRBJ2-1
CASSFGDTQYF,TRBV2,TRBJ2-3
CASSIGFDRPDYEQYF,TRBV19,TRBJ2-7
CASSTSTGQSSYNSPLHF,TRBV7-9,TRBJ1-6
CASSLAGGRETQYF,TRBV5-4,TRBJ2-5
CASSWGAEQYF,TRBV7-8,TRBJ2-7
CAISEPAGQGTYEQYF,TRBV10-3,TRBJ2-7
CASRQGTGGFGELFF,TRBV6-6,TRBJ2-2
CASSTGSFNSPLHF,TRBV13,TRBJ1-6
CASSPSGTGAYEQYF,TRBV5-1,TRBJ2-7
CASSFGLATPEQFF,TRBV6-5,TRBJ2-1
CASSMRGTDTQYF,TRBV11-3,TRBJ2-3
CASSLVAGDGYGYTF,TRBV27,TRBJ1-2
CASGRLAGQNNEQFF,TRBV4-1,TRBJ2-1
CASSASYSPSNEQFF,TRBV11-3,TRBJ2-1
CASSHTSGYNEQFF,TRBV4-1,TRBJ2-1
CASRTGGNYEQYF,TRBV27,TRBJ2-7
CASSLSVNTEAFF,TRBV13,TRBJ1-1
CASSSGLAGGEQYF,TRBV27,TRBJ2-7
CASSVSRGANYGYTF,TRBV2,TRBJ1-2
CASSPGGDTEAFF,TRBV19,TRBJ1-1
CASSSAGGLFF,TRBV7-8,TRBJ2-2
CSVLRPGQGASGTEAFF,TRBV29-1,TRBJ1-1
CASSITVSYEQYF,TRBV19,TRBJ2-7
CASRGTYEQYF,TRBV6-1,TRBJ2-7
CASSYSEVYEQYF,TRBV6-6,TRBJ2-7
CASSTLGEQYF,TRBV4-3,TRBJ2-7
CASSPVGGNEQFF,TRBV18,TRBJ2-1
CASSLDRTLRNNYGYTF,TRBV7-9,TRBJ1-2
CASSLTAGVYNEQFF,TRBV7-3,TRBJ2-1
CASSVPSGQIFEQFF,TRBV6-1,TRBJ2-1
CASSYQGSETQYF,TRBV27,TRBJ2-5
CASRVGRGNQYF,TRBV28,TRBJ2-5
CASSELDGSYEQYF,TRBV7-8,TRBJ2-7